The sequence of this T cell receptor (beta chain) was determined in a study of blood T cell repertoires in COVID-19. Study-level information: Sites in the United States, Italy and Spain provided acute and convalescent COVID-19 samples. In each case, the material was cDNA or gDNA derived from T cells, B-cell-depleted T cells, or PBMCs.

The germline gives CDR1 SGHNT, CDR2 YYREEE (reference sequence). The length of the CDR3 is 14 residues. J gave up 15 bases and V 2 bases, and 11 bases lay outside the gene matches. Methods used by the authors: Nucleated cell number was recorded as an estimate derived from reference gene primer amplification. Here immunoSEQ multiplex PCR was the method, and the copy in TCRdb shows in-frame clones only, minus some. The DNA gave D and trimming, while V, J and clone size come from that table. The repertoire holds fewer than 250,000 clones, with 90% to 95% as singletons. This sequence originates from a man in his thirties or forties with acute or convalescent COVID-19. Sequencing was carried out using peripheral blood. The chain employs TRBV5-4 and TRBJ1-6; TRBD1 aligns across 7 bases. CDR3 nucleotide sequence: TGTGCCAGCAGCTTACAGGGGAGTACTGGGAGCCTCCACTTT. The encoded protein is CASSLQGSTGSLHF.